This is a list of T cell receptor beta chains from one sample in a study of T cells in Graves' hyperthyroidism and ophthalmopathy. Each CDR3 protein gets one entry after TCRdb re-called the multiplex PCR reads with MiXCR. Of about 840,000 distinct CDR3 sequences in the sample, roughly 40% were seen once. Material for sequencing was blood. These receptor sequences come from a man in his late teens or twenties with Graves' hyperthyroidism. CDR3s include the opening cysteine and the closing phenylalanine or tryptophan. D genes are given only for firm matches. Expanded clones get a size class; other rows say once, few or many, or leave the size out.

CDR3nt: TGTGCCAGCAGCTTATTGGGGCCGCGCTACGAGCAGTACTTC
CDR3aa: CASSLLGPRYEQYF
d_gene: NA
j_gene: TRBJ2-7
v_gene: TRBV7-2
abundance: few

CDR3nt: TGTGCCACCAGCAGAGATCATGGGGCCAACGTCCTGACTTTC
CDR3aa: CATSRDHGANVLTF
d_gene: NA
j_gene: TRBJ2-6
v_gene: TRBV15
abundance: few

CDR3nt: TGTGCCAGCGGACAAAGGGCTAGTTCACCCCTCCACTTT
CDR3aa: CASGQRASSPLHF
d_gene: NA
j_gene: TRBJ1-6
v_gene: TRBV6-1
abundance: NA

CDR3nt: TGTGCCAGCCCCGACAGGGAAAACACCGGGGAGCTGTTTTTT
CDR3aa: CASPDRENTGELFF
d_gene: TRBD1
j_gene: TRBJ2-2
v_gene: TRBV6-1
abundance: NA

CDR3nt: TGTGCCATCAGTACCCTGACCCCAGGGGGGGGGTCGACCTACGAGCAGTACTTC
CDR3aa: CAISTLTPGGGSTYEQYF
d_gene: NA
j_gene: TRBJ2-7
v_gene: TRBV10-3
abundance: many

CDR3nt: TGTGCCAGCAGAGAGCTGAACGCTGAAGCTTTCTTT
CDR3aa: CASRELNAEAFF
d_gene: NA
j_gene: TRBJ1-1
v_gene: TRBV7-2
abundance: once

CDR3nt: TGCGCCAGCAGCCAAGATACGGACGATCAGCCCCAGCATTTT
CDR3aa: CASSQDTDDQPQHF
d_gene: NA
j_gene: TRBJ1-5
v_gene: TRBV11-3
abundance: NA

CDR3nt: TGTGCCAGCAGCTCGGGACACTTGAACACTGAAGCTTTCTTT
CDR3aa: CASSSGHLNTEAFF
d_gene: NA
j_gene: TRBJ1-1
v_gene: TRBV7-6
abundance: many

CDR3nt: TGTGCCATCGGTAGACAGGGGGAACCCTACGAGCAGTACTTC
CDR3aa: CAIGRQGEPYEQYF
d_gene: TRBD1
j_gene: TRBJ2-7
v_gene: TRBV10-3
abundance: many

CDR3nt: TGTGCCAGCAGCCGGACAGGGGTCAAGGAGACCCAGTACTTC
CDR3aa: CASSRTGVKETQYF
d_gene: TRBD1
j_gene: TRBJ2-5
v_gene: TRBV7-6
abundance: many

CDR3nt: TGTGCCAGCAGTCATAGTTTGACCGGGGAGCTGTTTTTT
CDR3aa: CASSHSLTGELFF
d_gene: NA
j_gene: TRBJ2-2
v_gene: TRBV7-3
abundance: few

CDR3nt: TGCGCCAGCAGCGTCTGGGGAGAGGGGAACACTGAAGCTTTCTTT
CDR3aa: CASSVWGEGNTEAFF
d_gene: NA
j_gene: TRBJ1-1
v_gene: TRBV5-1
abundance: NA

CDR3nt: TGCGCCAGCAGTGAAGGGCCGCCGGTCACTGAAGCTTTCTTT
CDR3aa: CASSEGPPVTEAFF
d_gene: NA
j_gene: TRBJ1-1
v_gene: TRBV10-2
abundance: many

CDR3nt: TGTGCCAGCAGTTCGCCGGGACTAATAGGGACCCAGTACTTC
CDR3aa: CASSSPGLIGTQYF
d_gene: TRBD2
j_gene: TRBJ2-5
v_gene: TRBV6-5
abundance: NA

CDR3nt: TGCAGTGCTTTGAGCGGCACCGGGGAGACCCAGTACTTC
CDR3aa: CSALSGTGETQYF
d_gene: NA
j_gene: TRBJ2-5
v_gene: TRBV20-1
abundance: NA

CDR3nt: TGTGCCATCAGTGAGTCGGAGACAGGGGCGCACCCCCGGAACACTGAAGCTTTCTTT
CDR3aa: CAISESETGAHPRNTEAFF
d_gene: TRBD1
j_gene: TRBJ1-1
v_gene: TRBV10-3
abundance: many

CDR3nt: TGTGCCAGCAGTGAGCTAGGTACCTACGAGCAGTACTTC
CDR3aa: CASSELGTYEQYF
d_gene: NA
j_gene: TRBJ2-7
v_gene: TRBV25-1
abundance: many

CDR3nt: TGCGCCAGCAGCCAAGGGGCGGCTTCCTACGAGCAGTACTTC
CDR3aa: CASSQGAASYEQYF
d_gene: NA
j_gene: TRBJ2-7
v_gene: TRBV7-9
abundance: NA

CDR3nt: TGCGCCAGCATGGGACTAGGGGCCGGGGAGCTGTTTTTT
CDR3aa: CASMGLGAGELFF
d_gene: TRBD2
j_gene: TRBJ2-2
v_gene: TRBV4-3
abundance: NA

CDR3nt: TGTGCCAGCAGCCGTATTCGAGGGCGGGGGGCCCCGGAGACCCAGTACTTC
CDR3aa: CASSRIRGRGAPETQYF
d_gene: TRBD2
j_gene: TRBJ2-5
v_gene: TRBV6-5
abundance: NA

CDR3nt: TGCGCCAGCAGCTTGGATTTTGGGGGGAATCAGCCCCAGCATTTT
CDR3aa: CASSLDFGGNQPQHF
d_gene: NA
j_gene: TRBJ1-5
v_gene: TRBV2
abundance: NA

CDR3nt: TGTGCCATCAGTGACCCCCGTTACGAGCAGTACTTC
CDR3aa: CAISDPRYEQYF
d_gene: NA
j_gene: TRBJ2-7
v_gene: TRBV10-3
abundance: many

CDR3nt: TGCAGCGTTGGTTCCGAGGGGGCGGTAGATGGCTACACCTTC
CDR3aa: CSVGSEGAVDGYTF
d_gene: TRBD1
j_gene: TRBJ1-2
v_gene: TRBV29-1
abundance: NA

CDR3nt: TGTGCCAGCAGCTTGGCTAGCGGGAGGGACGAGCAGTACTTC
CDR3aa: CASSLASGRDEQYF
d_gene: TRBD2
j_gene: TRBJ2-7
v_gene: TRBV7-2
abundance: many

CDR3nt: TGTGCCAGCATTAGGTCTGGGGAAGAGACCCAGTACTTC
CDR3aa: CASIRSGEETQYF
d_gene: NA
j_gene: TRBJ2-5
v_gene: TRBV12-5
abundance: NA

CDR3nt: TGTGCCAGCAGCGTAGACAAGGGGAGAAGTTTGTTTGGGGCCAACGTCCTGACTTTC
CDR3aa: CASSVDKGRSLFGANVLTF
d_gene: NA
j_gene: TRBJ2-6
v_gene: TRBV9
abundance: NA

CDR3nt: TGTGCCAGCGACACGCTAGCGGGGAAGACCGGGGAGCTGTTTTTT
CDR3aa: CASDTLAGKTGELFF
d_gene: TRBD2
j_gene: TRBJ2-2
v_gene: TRBV2
abundance: many

CDR3nt: TGCAGTGCTAGGGCGGGACAGGGGGCGGGCTACACCTTC
CDR3aa: CSARAGQGAGYTF
d_gene: TRBD1
j_gene: TRBJ1-2
v_gene: TRBV20-1
abundance: NA

CDR3nt: TGTGCCAGCTCGCCGCAGGGAGGGATTTCACCCCTCCACTTT
CDR3aa: CASSPQGGISPLHF
d_gene: NA
j_gene: TRBJ1-6
v_gene: TRBV7-9
abundance: few

CDR3nt: TGTGCCAGCAGTGAAGGACGGGATTTTTATGGCTACACCTTC
CDR3aa: CASSEGRDFYGYTF
d_gene: NA
j_gene: TRBJ1-2
v_gene: TRBV2
abundance: NA

CDR3nt: TGTGCCACCAGCAGACCATGGAGGGCTTCTGGAAACACCATATATTTT
CDR3aa: CATSRPWRASGNTIYF
d_gene: NA
j_gene: TRBJ1-3
v_gene: TRBV15
abundance: many

CDR3nt: TGTGCCAGCAGTTACGAGGTGGGGAACCAGCCCCAGCATTTT
CDR3aa: CASSYEVGNQPQHF
d_gene: NA
j_gene: TRBJ1-5
v_gene: TRBV6-6
abundance: NA

CDR3nt: TGTGCCAGCAGCCAAGATTTTCAGGCAGAGCAGTACTTC
CDR3aa: CASSQDFQAEQYF
d_gene: NA
j_gene: TRBJ2-7
v_gene: TRBV13
abundance: NA

CDR3nt: TGCAGTGCTAGAGGGACAGGGGATGAGGGGCCCCAGCATTTT
CDR3aa: CSARGTGDEGPQHF
d_gene: TRBD1
j_gene: TRBJ1-5
v_gene: TRBV20-1
abundance: many

CDR3nt: TGTGCCAGCTCAGGGGTTAATGAAAAACTGTTTTTT
CDR3aa: CASSGVNEKLFF
d_gene: NA
j_gene: TRBJ1-4
v_gene: TRBV6-6
abundance: NA

CDR3nt: TGTGCCAGCAGCTTAGCCGGCGAGCTCCCGGGCTACACCTTC
CDR3aa: CASSLAGELPGYTF
d_gene: NA
j_gene: TRBJ1-2
v_gene: TRBV7-9
abundance: many

CDR3nt: TGTGCCAGCAGCTTACCCTTGGGGGTACAGACCCAGTACTTC
CDR3aa: CASSLPLGVQTQYF
d_gene: NA
j_gene: TRBJ2-5
v_gene: TRBV7-2
abundance: NA

CDR3nt: TGTGCCAGCCTACCGACAGGCTGGGAGACCCAGTACTTC
CDR3aa: CASLPTGWETQYF
d_gene: NA
j_gene: TRBJ2-5
v_gene: TRBV25-1
abundance: NA

CDR3nt: TGTGCCATCAGGGACAACAGCAAGGGACAGGGATATGGCTACACCTTC
CDR3aa: CAIRDNSKGQGYGYTF
d_gene: TRBD1
j_gene: TRBJ1-2
v_gene: TRBV10-3
abundance: NA

CDR3nt: TGCGCCAGCAGCCAAGAGGACGCGGGGGCTGGGGCCAACGTCCTGACTTTC
CDR3aa: CASSQEDAGAGANVLTF
d_gene: TRBD2
j_gene: TRBJ2-6
v_gene: TRBV5-1
abundance: NA

CDR3nt: TGCAGTGCTAGAGATCTAGGGACTAGCGGGGCTACGCAGTATTTT
CDR3aa: CSARDLGTSGATQYF
d_gene: TRBD2
j_gene: TRBJ2-3
v_gene: TRBV20-1
abundance: NA

CDR3nt: TGTGCCAGTAGTATAAGGTTCAATCAGCCCCAGCATTTT
CDR3aa: CASSIRFNQPQHF
d_gene: NA
j_gene: TRBJ1-5
v_gene: TRBV19
abundance: many

CDR3nt: TGTGCCAGCCGCGGACAGACCAGAAGTGAAGCTTTCTTT
CDR3aa: CASRGQTRSEAFF
d_gene: NA
j_gene: TRBJ1-1
v_gene: TRBV25-1
abundance: NA

CDR3nt: TGCGCCAGCAGCTCGTTTAGGACTTCTGGGGGCACTGAAGCTTTCTTT
CDR3aa: CASSSFRTSGGTEAFF
d_gene: NA
j_gene: TRBJ1-1
v_gene: TRBV5-1
abundance: many

CDR3nt: TGCAGCGTTGATCAGGGTAATCAGCCCCAGCATTTT
CDR3aa: CSVDQGNQPQHF
d_gene: NA
j_gene: TRBJ1-5
v_gene: TRBV29-1
abundance: many

CDR3nt: TGTGCCAGTAGTACCGATGCGGGCAATCAGCCCCAGCATTTT
CDR3aa: CASSTDAGNQPQHF
d_gene: NA
j_gene: TRBJ1-5
v_gene: TRBV19
abundance: many

CDR3nt: TGTGCCAGCAGCTCAGTCGCGGGAGAGACCCAGTACTTC
CDR3aa: CASSSVAGETQYF
d_gene: NA
j_gene: TRBJ2-5
v_gene: TRBV7-2
abundance: many

CDR3nt: TGTGCCAGCAGCGGTACCAGCTACGAGCAGTACTTC
CDR3aa: CASSGTSYEQYF
d_gene: NA
j_gene: TRBJ2-7
v_gene: TRBV2
abundance: many

CDR3nt: TGTGCCAGTAGTGGGGGGGCGTCGGCGGTACACACTGAAGCTTTCTTT
CDR3aa: CASSGGASAVHTEAFF
d_gene: NA
j_gene: TRBJ1-1
v_gene: TRBV19
abundance: few

CDR3nt: TGTGCCAGCAGCATGGGACCGGCGGGGGAAAAACTGTTTTTT
CDR3aa: CASSMGPAGEKLFF
d_gene: NA
j_gene: TRBJ1-4
v_gene: TRBV7-8
abundance: many

CDR3nt: TGTGCCAGCAGCTGGGAACATTCGAGCGAGCAGTACTTC
CDR3aa: CASSWEHSSEQYF
d_gene: NA
j_gene: TRBJ2-7
v_gene: TRBV7-3
abundance: many

CDR3nt: TGTGCCAGCAGCCCCGGGCAGGGGCTGGGAGTGGCTTTCTTT
CDR3aa: CASSPGQGLGVAFF
d_gene: NA
j_gene: TRBJ1-1
v_gene: TRBV7-9
abundance: few

CDR3nt: TGTGCCAGCAGTTACGGAGGCACAGGGAGGAACACTGAAGCTTTCTTT
CDR3aa: CASSYGGTGRNTEAFF
d_gene: NA
j_gene: TRBJ1-1
v_gene: TRBV6-5
abundance: NA

CDR3nt: TGCGCCAGCAGCTGGGGCTCCGGGACTAGCGGGGACGAGCAGTACTTC
CDR3aa: CASSWGSGTSGDEQYF
d_gene: TRBD2
j_gene: TRBJ2-7
v_gene: TRBV5-1
abundance: NA

CDR3nt: TGTGCCAGTGCTAGAGCGGACGTGGAGTACGAGCAGTACTTC
CDR3aa: CASARADVEYEQYF
d_gene: NA
j_gene: TRBJ2-7
v_gene: TRBV2
abundance: NA

CDR3nt: TGCAGCGTAACAGACAGGGGGCAAGGAGGCTACACCTTC
CDR3aa: CSVTDRGQGGYTF
d_gene: TRBD1
j_gene: TRBJ1-2
v_gene: TRBV29-1
abundance: NA

CDR3nt: TGCGCCAGCAGCCGCGGGGCAGCCAGGGTGGAAGAGACCCAGTACTTC
CDR3aa: CASSRGAARVEETQYF
d_gene: NA
j_gene: TRBJ2-5
v_gene: TRBV5-1
abundance: few

CDR3nt: TGCAGTGCTAGTAGGCACTCGGGACGTTTCTACGAGCAGTACTTC
CDR3aa: CSASRHSGRFYEQYF
d_gene: NA
j_gene: TRBJ2-7
v_gene: TRBV20-1
abundance: NA